The rows below give T cell receptor beta chains drawn from one sample of a study of T cell therapy after organ transplantation. Clones were read by immunoSEQ multiplex PCR, and TCRdb kept only the in-frame ones, dropping some. This table has about 19,000 clones, around 82% appearing once. These receptors are not linked to any known antigen. The specimen was CD8+ T cells from blood, collected after autologous CMV-specific T cell therapy. The receptors were gathered from a human patient who had received a solid organ transplant and had CMV disease. T cells may partly derive from the graft donor. Both conserved end residues are part of each CDR3. The D gene is left open where the match is weak. Expanded clones are given a class, and other clones once, few, many or no size at all.

clone_size | j_call | v_call | d_call | cdr3_aa | cdr3_nt
. | TRBJ1-5 | TRBV27 | . | CASSFINQPQHF | TGTGCCAGCAGTTTCATCAATCAGCCCCAGCATTTT
. | TRBJ2-7 | TRBV27 | . | CASSLVTGYEQYF | TGTGCCAGCAGTCTAGTAACGGGCTACGAGCAGTACTTC
. | TRBJ1-1 | TRBV2 | TRBD1 | CASGDREAFF | TGTGCCAGTGGGGACAGGGAAGCTTTCTTT
. | TRBJ2-1 | TRBV10-3 | TRBD2 | CAISEFREGPYNEQFF | TGTGCCATCAGTGAGTTTAGGGAGGGCCCTTACAATGAGCAGTTCTTC
. | TRBJ2-3 | TRBV6-4 | TRBD2 | CASSESSGGTDTQYF | TGTGCCAGCAGTGAAAGCAGCGGGGGCACAGATACGCAGTATTTT
. | TRBJ2-7 | TRBV10-2 | . | CASSVPLGWENYEQYF | TGCGCCAGCAGTGTACCCCTAGGATGGGAGAACTACGAGCAGTACTTC
. | TRBJ1-2 | TRBV9 | . | CASSTRGGYTF | TGTGCCAGCAGCACCCGGGGTGGCTACACCTTC
. | TRBJ2-7 | TRBV29-1 | TRBD2 | CSVELAGHEQYF | TGCAGCGTTGAACTAGCGGGACACGAGCAGTACTTC
. | TRBJ2-1 | TRBV6-5 | . | CASSYDRSGDEQFF | TGTGCCAGCAGTTACGACAGGTCGGGAGATGAGCAGTTCTTC
. | TRBJ1-1 | TRBV19 | TRBD1 | CASSIGGQGAFTEAFF | TGTGCCAGTAGTATAGGGGGACAGGGGGCATTCACTGAAGCTTTCTTT
. | TRBJ2-5 | TRBV13 | . | CASSPFYRQETQYF | TGTGCCAGCAGCCCATTCTACCGCCAAGAGACCCAGTACTTC
once | TRBJ2-7 | TRBV2 | TRBD1 | CASSGEDGTGAYEQYF | TGTGCCAGCAGCGGAGAAGACGGGACAGGAGCCTACGAGCAGTACTTC
medium-sized | TRBJ2-3 | TRBV6-4 | TRBD2 | CASSGTSGADTQYF | TGTGCCAGCAGTGGGACTAGCGGGGCAGATACGCAGTATTTT
once | TRBJ1-1 | TRBV28 | . | CASTHTPNTEAFF | TGTGCCAGCACCCATACCCCGAACACTGAAGCTTTCTTT
once | TRBJ2-7 | TRBV5-4 | . | CASSLQGHRLEQYF | TGTGCCAGCAGCTTACAGGGTCACAGACTCGAGCAGTACTTC
. | TRBJ1-2 | TRBV2 | . | CASSEALRSPVTDYGYTF | TGTGCCAGCAGTGAAGCGCTTCGGTCCCCTGTTACCGACTATGGCTACACCTTC
few | TRBJ1-2 | TRBV2 | TRBD1 | CASSDMTGGYGYTF | TGTGCCAGCAGTGATATGACAGGGGGGTATGGCTACACCTTC
. | TRBJ1-1 | TRBV7-9 | . | CASSIRQAQSEAFF | TGTGCCAGCAGCATTCGACAGGCCCAGAGTGAAGCTTTCTTT
. | TRBJ2-5 | TRBV4-3 | . | CASSQDFTQGRETQYF | TGCGCCAGCAGCCAAGATTTTACGCAGGGCAGGGAGACCCAGTACTTC
. | TRBJ1-6 | TRBV4-2 | . | CASSRTAGGSPLHF | TGTGCCAGCAGCAGGACAGCTGGGGGTTCACCCCTCCACTTT
. | TRBJ2-7 | TRBV30 | . | CAWSSSLYEQYF | TGTGCCTGGAGTAGTAGCCTGTACGAGCAGTACTTC
few | TRBJ1-1 | TRBV6-6 | . | CASSQTRTAHEAFF | TGTGCCAGCAGCCAAACTCGGACAGCCCATGAAGCTTTCTTT